The present entry profiles one T cell receptor beta chain with its context. Its specificity is not known. Germline V gives CDR1 SGHDT, CDR2 YYEEEE. V gave up 1 base and J gave up 4 bases, with 14 bases separating them. The CDR3 length is 15 residues. The data were taken from a study of T cells in localized non-small cell lung cancer. Study-level results: Only one tumor region went through sequencing, so heterogeneity may still be there. Adjacent lung had a median approximately 50 of the 100 largest tumor clones. Highest T cell clonality was seen in uninvolved adjacent lung, surpassing that measured in tumor. Density of T cells in blood, when higher, went with longer overall survival.

Repertoires were generated with immunoSEQ multiplex PCR, while TCRdb's copy carries only in-frame clones and drops some. The table lists about 33,000 clones, roughly 90% of them singletons. Sequenced here: peripheral blood, sampled before any cancer treatment. The chain joins TRBV5-6 to TRBJ1-2; perhaps TRBD1 as D (5 bases). This TCR was sampled from a man aged 35 to 69 with stage I lung adenocarcinoma. The CDR3 loop reads CASSLRGGASYGYTF. Written as DNA, the CDR3 is TGTGCCAGCAGCTTGAGGGGAGGAGCTAGCTATGGCTACACCTTC.